The present T cell receptor beta chain was sequenced within a study of Ad26.COV2.S vaccination and SARS-CoV-2 variants. Produced via immunoSEQ multiplex PCR; TCRdb's table is partial and in-frame only. The sample consists of 350,000 to 600,000 clones, 80% to 90% of them appearing once. Specified treatment: around 19 received Ad26.COV2.S at low or high dose, single or two shots; about 5 received placebo; per-sample allocation not given. The samples were gathered on day 63 after the first injection of vaccine or placebo. This receptor was taken from a person between 18 and 65 years old who received the Ad26.COV2.S COVID-19 vaccine or a placebo. Sequences were derived from peripheral blood, sampled in a trial of Ad26.COV2.S vaccine versus placebo.

CDR3 bases: TGTGCCTGGACCCCAAAGACAGGGTGGGATGGCTACACCTTC. Translation gives CAWTPKTGWDGYTF. The chain joins TRBV30 to TRBJ1-2; 7 nucleotides line up with TRBD1. There are 14 residues in the CDR3. CDR1 and CDR2 (germline): GTSNPN, SVGIG (reference sequence). J gave up 6 bases and V 4 bases, and 11 bases lay outside the gene matches.